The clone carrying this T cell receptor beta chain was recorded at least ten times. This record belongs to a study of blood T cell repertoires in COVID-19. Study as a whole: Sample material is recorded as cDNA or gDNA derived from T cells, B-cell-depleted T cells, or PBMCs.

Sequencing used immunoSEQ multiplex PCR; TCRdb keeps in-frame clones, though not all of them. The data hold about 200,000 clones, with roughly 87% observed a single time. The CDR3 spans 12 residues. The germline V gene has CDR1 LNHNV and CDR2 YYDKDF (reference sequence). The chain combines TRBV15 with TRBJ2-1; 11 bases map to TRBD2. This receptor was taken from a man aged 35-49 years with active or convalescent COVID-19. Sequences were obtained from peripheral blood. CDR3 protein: CATSGSYNEQFF. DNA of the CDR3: TGTGCTACTAGCGGGAGTTACAATGAGCAGTTCTTC.